These 32 T cell receptor beta chains came from one sample sequenced in a study of blood T cell repertoires in COVID-19. Sequenced by immunoSEQ multiplex PCR; TCRdb stores in-frame clones only, minus some. The data contain 350,000 to 400,000 clones, 89% of them singletons. The source material was peripheral blood. These receptors all come from a woman aged 25 to 39 with COVID-19, enrolled during active disease.

CDR3 DNA sequence: TGTGCCAGCAGCCCAGGACTAGCGGGAACGAAGGAGCAGTACGTC. It specifies CASSPGLAGTKEQYV. The chain couples TRBV13 to TRBJ2-7; 12 bases fit TRBD2. In germline, CDR1 is PRHDT, CDR2 FYEKMQ (reference sequence). V lost 5 bases to trimming and J lost 7 bases; unmatched junction nucleotides: 9. The CDR3 is 15 amino acids.

As DNA, the CDR3 is TGCGCCAGCAGCTTGGTAGCGACAGGGCGAGGAAACACCATATATTTT. Protein sequence: CASSLVATGRGNTIYF. The rearrangement joins TRBV5-1 to TRBJ1-3, with 7 bases aligning to TRBD1. Unmatched junction bases numbered 7, after V lost 0 bases and J lost 4 bases. The CDR3 contains 16 residues. The germline gives CDR1 SGHRS, CDR2 YFSETQ. The variable domain in full, completed from reference TRBV5-1 and TRBJ1-3, reads KAGVTQTPRYLIKTRGQQVTLSCSPISGHRSVSWYQQTPGQGLQFLFEYFSETQRNKGNFPGRFSGRQFSNSRSEMNVSTLELGDSALYLCASSLVATGRGNTIYFGEGSWLTVV.

V and J are TRBV9 and TRBJ1-1; the D gene is possibly TRBD1 (6 bases). This CDR3 region has 14 residues. Looked up from germline, CDR1 is SGDLS and CDR2 is YYNGEE. Trimming removed 0 bases from V and 1 base from J, with 7 bases in between. The CDR3 coding sequence is TGTGCCAGCAGCGTAGGGACAGCGAACACTGAAGCTTTCTTT. Translated: CASSVGTANTEAFF.

This clone was counted a few times. The V and J genes are TRBV11-2 and TRBJ2-7, with a possible D match to TRBD1 (6 bases). Germline CDR1 reads SGHAT; CDR2 reads FQNNGV. V shed 5 bases and J shed 1 base, with 18 bases lying between them. This CDR3 spans 16 amino acids. CDR3 amino acids: CASSPTFPGQSYEQYV. The CDR3, as DNA: TGTGCCAGCAGCCCCACCTTCCCAGGACAGTCCTACGAGCAGTACGTC.

The genes are TRBV4-2 and TRBJ1-2; TRBD1 agrees at 8 bases. CDR3 length equals 19 residues. V was clipped by 0 bases and J by 7 bases; unmatched bases: 19. The germline CDR1 and CDR2 sequences are LGHNA and YNFKEQ. In nucleotides, the CDR3 is TGTGCCAGCAGCCAAGATTACGAGGACAGGGATACCTCTAGGGGTGGCTACACCTTC. This gives the protein CASSQDYEDRDTSRGGYTF.

This chain joins TRBV5-1 and TRBJ2-7, with D tentatively TRBD2 (5 bases). V was shortened by 4 bases and J by 2 bases, with 16 bases between the two germline ends. The germline CDR1 and CDR2 sequences are SGHRS and YFSETQ. The CDR3 runs 15 residues. Here the CDR3 DNA reads TGCGCCAGCAGCCCAGCCAGCGGCAATGCCTACGAGCAGTACGTC. Its protein is CASSPASGNAYEQYV.

This CDR3 reads CASSIVSRGEKLFF. DNA of the CDR3: TGTGCCAGTAGTATAGTGTCTCGAGGGGAAAAACTGTTTTTT. V gene TRBV19 combines with J gene TRBJ1-4; D is ambiguous. Trimming removed 1 base at V and 8 bases at J, with 11 bases between. CDR3 length equals 14 residues. The germline V gene has CDR1 LNHDA and CDR2 SQIVND (reference sequence).

The gene calls are TRBV18 and TRBJ2-1; 7 nucleotides align to TRBD2. The CDR3 totals 15 residues. The J segment lost 3 bases and the V segment lost 3 bases, leaving 5 bases of the junction unmatched. The germline CDR1 and CDR2 sequences are KGHSH and LQKENI. The DNA of the CDR3 is TGTGCCAGCTCACCGAGCGGGACCATCTACAATGAGCAGTTCTTC. Translation: CASSPSGTIYNEQFF.

There are many counts of this clone. The gene calls are TRBV6-2 or TRBV6-3 and TRBJ2-1; 7 bases agree with TRBD2. The junction had 11 bases not matched to a gene; V was cut back by 4 bases and J by 5 bases. This CDR3 spans 16 amino acids. Germline V gene data show CDR1 as MNHEY and CDR2 as SVGEGT. The DNA for the CDR3 is TGTGCCAGCAGTTCCAGCTGGCGGGGGACCCACAATGAGCAGTTCTTC. Protein: CASSSSWRGTHNEQFF.

V usage is TRBV28 and J usage is TRBJ1-2; 8 bases line up with TRBD1. The V and J ends lost 2 bases and 2 bases, in that order; junction bases with no gene match: 10. The CDR3 is made up of 17 amino acids. Germline CDR1 and CDR2: MDHEN and SYDVKM. The CDR3 DNA is TGTGCCAGCAGTTTAGTGGCAGGGGGCAACCTAAACTATGGCTACACCTTC. Translation gives CASSLVAGGNLNYGYTF.

This chain uses TRBV4-3 with TRBJ2-3; D is possibly TRBD1 (5 bases). Germline V gene sequence: CDR1 LGHNA, CDR2 YSLEER. The length of the CDR3 is 15 residues. Trimming left V 1 base short and J 3 bases short, with 11 bases between. CDR3: CASSQGAGRTDTQYF. CDR3 coding DNA: TGCGCCAGCAGCCAAGGGGCAGGGCGGACAGATACGCAGTATTTT.

As for this clone: The same CDR3 can be traced to other DNA sequences in this sample. The chain carries TRBV18 and TRBJ1-5; D gene unclear. The CDR3 runs to 13 residues. Germline CDR1 reads KGHSH; CDR2 reads LQKENI. The V end was cut by 3 bases, the J end by 5 bases, with 8 bases between. The CDR3 reads CASSPGTDQPQHF. The CDR3 DNA reads TGTGCCAGCTCACCTGGCACCGATCAGCCCCAGCATTTT.

The count of this clone is one. The gene calls are TRBV5-4 and TRBJ2-2; tentatively, D is TRBD2 (5 bases). There are 12 residues in the CDR3. Germline-derived CDR1 and CDR2 are SGHNT and YYREEE (reference sequence). Trimming pared 3 bases from V and 7 bases from J, leaving 7 bases between. CDR3 sequence (DNA): TGTGCCAGCAGCTCGCGGGTCGGGGAGCTGTTTTTT. Protein: CASSSRVGELFF. The variable domain in full, with the rest retrieved from reference TRBV5-4 and TRBJ2-2, is ETGVTQSPTHLIKTRGQQVTLRCSSQSGHNTVSWYQQALGQGPQFIFQYYREEENGRGNFPPRFSGLQFPNYSSELNVNALELDDSALYLCASSSRVGELFFGEGSRLTVL.

The chain combines TRBV5-4 with TRBJ1-2; TRBD1 agrees at 7 bases. The germline V gene encodes CDR1 SGHNT and CDR2 YYREEE (reference sequence). CDR3 length: 14 residues. Losses at the gene ends were 0 bases for V and 3 bases for J; bases not matched to a gene: 2. DNA of the CDR3: TGTGCCAGCAGCTTGGTAGGACAGGACTATGGCTACACCTTC. It translates to CASSLVGQDYGYTF.

CDR3 nucleotides: TGTGCCAGCACCCCCGGTGCTCCGGGTGGCTACACCTTC. It translates to CASTPGAPGGYTF. This rearrangement joins TRBV6-2 or TRBV6-3 to TRBJ1-2, with unresolved D. CDR1 MNHEY and CDR2 SVGEGT come from the germline V gene. V lost 7 bases to trimming and J lost 7 bases, with 16 bases between them. CDR3 length: 13 amino acids.

V usage is TRBV10-3 and J usage is TRBJ1-2; 8 bases fit TRBD1. This CDR3 region has 12 residues. Germline V gene data show CDR1 as ENHRY and CDR2 as SYGVKD. V was clipped by 10 bases and J by 3 bases; unmatched bases: 4. The CDR3 loop is CATTDRDYGYTF. The CDR3 bases are TGTGCCACGACGGACAGGGACTATGGCTACACCTTC.

The chain links TRBV5-1 to TRBJ2-5, with 8 bases aligning to TRBD2. The J segment lost 2 bases and the V segment lost 4 bases, leaving 1 base of the junction unmatched. Germline lookup yields CDR1 SGHRS and CDR2 YFSETQ. The CDR3 sequence is 13 residues long. The CDR3 sequence is CASSAGGQETQYF. CDR3 nucleotides: TGCGCCAGCAGCGCGGGGGGACAAGAGACCCAGTACTTC.

In DNA, the CDR3 is TGTGCCATCAACCCGGGTTCTAACTATGGCTACACCTTC. Amino acids: CAINPGSNYGYTF. V is TRBV10-3 and J is TRBJ1-2; D not resolved. The V end was cut by 7 bases, the J end by 0 bases, with 9 bases between. The CDR3 runs 13 residues. Germline V gene sequence: CDR1 ENHRY, CDR2 SYGVKD.

This chain links TRBV11-2 with TRBJ2-7; 8 bases agree with TRBD2. Germline CDR1 is SGHAT and CDR2 is FQNNGV. The CDR3 totals 14 residues. V shed 5 bases and J 6 bases; nucleotides not matched to a gene: 9. The CDR3 reads CASSASGLEGEQYF. In DNA, the CDR3 is TGTGCCAGCAGCGCGTCGGGACTAGAGGGCGAGCAGTACTTC. The full variable domain, rest sourced from reference TRBV11-2 and TRBJ2-7, is EAGVAQSPRYKIIEKRQSVAFWCNPISGHATLYWYQQILGQGPKLLIQFQNNGVVDDSQLPKDRFSAERLKGVDSTLKIQPAKLEDSAVYLCASSASGLEGEQYFGPGTRLTVT.

V is TRBV11-2 and J is TRBJ2-6, with a weak D call TRBD2 (6 bases). The CDR3 runs 17 residues. The ends were cut back, 5 bases at V and 3 bases at J, with 17 bases in the middle. In germline, CDR1 is SGHAT, CDR2 FQNNGV. The CDR3 loop reads CASSHGGFMGGANVLTF. Here the CDR3 DNA reads TGTGCCAGCAGCCACGGAGGGTTCATGGGTGGGGCCAACGTCCTGACTTTC.

This clone was seen a single time. The chain carries TRBV6-2 or TRBV6-3 and TRBJ2-1, with 8 bases aligning to TRBD2. Trimming at V came to 1 base and at J to 5 bases, leaving 7 bases not matched to a gene. CDR1 is MNHEY and CDR2 is SVGEGT in the germline V gene. The CDR3 covers 16 residues. The CDR3 region is CASSYFTGTRNNEQFF. The DNA of the CDR3 is TGTGCCAGCAGTTACTTTACCGGGACTAGGAACAATGAGCAGTTCTTC.

V usage is TRBV7-2 and J usage is TRBJ2-5; D remains ambiguous. Germline V gives CDR1 SGHTA, CDR2 FQGNSA. The CDR3 is 13 amino acids. The V gene lost 5 bases and the J gene lost 5 bases, with 12 bases spanning the gap. The CDR3 nucleotides read TGTGCCAGCAGCCTAGTCTCGTTGGAGACCCAGTACTTC. This sequence encodes CASSLVSLETQYF.

The chain uses TRBV25-1 and TRBJ2-3; 11 bases agree with TRBD2. This CDR3 is built from 18 residues. J lost 1 base, V lost 1 base, and 7 bases had no gene match. Germline lookup yields CDR1 MGHDK and CDR2 SYGVNS. CDR3 bases: TGTGCCAGCAGTGAATGGGGTCCGGGACTAGCGGGCACAGATACGCAGTATTTT. Amino acid sequence: CASSEWGPGLAGTDTQYF.

This clone was recorded once. This sequence joins TRBV3-1 (or the pseudogene TRBV3-2) and TRBJ2-3; 8 bases are a match to TRBD1. This CDR3 has 15 residues. The J segment lost 4 bases and the V segment lost 5 bases, leaving 8 bases of the junction unmatched. CDR1 and CDR2 (germline): LGHDT, YNNKEL (reference sequence). In DNA form, the CDR3 reads TGTGCCAGCAGCATTAGACAGGGGCGAGCAGATACGCAGTATTTT. This gives the protein CASSIRQGRADTQYF.

The chain couples TRBV10-3 to TRBJ1-2, with D maybe TRBD1 (6 bases). Trimming pared 3 bases from V and 7 bases from J, leaving 15 bases between. The CDR3 spans 14 residues. Germline V lookup: CDR1 ENHRY, CDR2 SYGVKD. In nucleotides, the CDR3 is TGTGCCATCAGTGAAATAACAGGGATGGTTGGCTACACCTTC. Amino acids: CAISEITGMVGYTF.

This chain connects TRBV29-1 to TRBJ1-1, with 8 bases fitting TRBD1. The V gene's germline CDR1 is SQVTM and CDR2 ANQGSEA. The CDR3 contains 13 residues. Losses at the gene ends were 3 bases for V and 4 bases for J; bases not matched to a gene: 4. The CDR3 loop reads CSVDRGRITEAFF. The CDR3 bases are TGCAGCGTTGACAGGGGGCGAATCACTGAAGCTTTCTTT. Combining the CDR3 with reference TRBV29-1 and TRBJ1-1 gives the whole variable domain SAVISQKPSRDICQRGTSLTIQCQVDSQVTMMFWYRQQPGQSLTLIATANQGSEATYESGFVIDKFPISRPNLTFSTLTVSNMSPEDSSIYLCSVDRGRITEAFFGQGTRLTVV.

This rearrangement joins TRBV4-2 to TRBJ2-3; 8 positions agree with TRBD1. J lost 3 bases, V lost 4 bases, and 6 bases had no gene match. CDR1 LGHNA and CDR2 YNFKEQ come from the germline V gene. The CDR3 extends over 15 amino acids. The CDR3 protein is CASSPGQGRTDTQYF. Written as DNA, the CDR3 is TGTGCCAGCAGCCCAGGACAGGGTCGGACAGATACGCAGTATTTT.

V is TRBV19 and J is TRBJ2-1; 7 bases map to TRBD2. V gave up 3 bases and J gave up 4 bases; unmatched junction bases: 6. The CDR3 is 15 amino acids. CDR1 and CDR2 from the germline V gene are LNHDA and SQIVND (reference sequence). CDR3 amino acids: CASSIRLAAYNEQFF. DNA of the CDR3: TGTGCCAGTAGTATCCGGCTAGCGGCATACAATGAGCAGTTCTTC. Filled out from reference TRBV19 and TRBJ2-1, the complete variable domain reads DGGITQSPKYLFRKEGQNVTLSCEQNLNHDAMYWYRQDPGQGLRLIYYSQIVNDFQKGDIAEGYSVSREKKESFPLTVTSAQKNPTAFYLCASSIRLAAYNEQFFGPGTRLTVL.

This chain uses TRBV7-9 with TRBJ2-6; no clear D gene. V lost 5 bases, J lost 2 bases, and 10 bases lay in between. The length of the CDR3 is 15 residues. Germline V gene data show CDR1 as SEHNR and CDR2 as FQNEAQ (reference sequence). The CDR3 region has the DNA TGTGCCAGCAGCCCGCCCGGTGCTGGGGCCAACGTCCTGACTTTC. It translates to CASSPPGAGANVLTF.

V and J are TRBV3-1 (or the pseudogene TRBV3-2) and TRBJ2-3; a possible D gene is TRBD2 (5 bases). V lost 0 bases to trimming and J lost 4 bases, with 8 bases between them. CDR1 is LGHDT, CDR2 YNNKEL, per germline (reference sequence). This CDR3 has 14 residues. CDR3 DNA sequence: TGTGCCAGCAGCCAAGACGAGGGCTCAGATACGCAGTATTTT. This codes for CASSQDEGSDTQYF.

This clone was seen many times. The chain is built from TRBV7-2 and TRBJ2-7; D may be TRBD1 (6 bases). CDR1 is SGHTA and CDR2 is FQGNSA in the germline V gene. CDR3 length: 13 amino acids. Trimming removed 7 bases at V and 6 bases at J, with 16 bases between. The CDR3 reads CASTPRTVLEQYF. DNA for the CDR3: TGTGCCAGCACGCCCCGGACAGTCCTCGAGCAGTACTTC.

The chain combines TRBV19 with TRBJ1-5, with D unresolved. The CDR3 loop spans 16 amino acids. V was pared by 3 bases and J by 6 bases, with 18 bases between. Per the germline V gene, CDR1 is LNHDA and CDR2 is SQIVND (reference sequence). The DNA of the CDR3 is TGTGCCAGTAGTATTCCTCGGGGAGCGGCTGTTCAGCCCCAGCATTTT. Residues: CASSIPRGAAVQPQHF.